This passage covers 10 T cell receptor beta chains from one sample sequenced in a study of T cell responses to AZD1222 COVID-19 vaccine. The protocol was immunoSEQ multiplex PCR, while the TCRdb copy is restricted to in-frame clones and leaves out a portion. The table lists about 140,000 clones, approximately 92% of them singletons, with roughly 3.5% in the top ten. Material: peripheral blood, obtained 28 days after the second AZD1222 dose. The receptors were sampled from an adult who received the AZD1222 COVID-19 vaccine.

V is TRBV13 and J is TRBJ2-2, with TRBD2 matching 7 bases. Germline V gene lookup returns CDR1 PRHDT and CDR2 FYEKMQ (reference sequence). The V segment lost 3 bases and the J segment 3 bases; nucleotides outside the gene matches: 10. The CDR3 is 17 amino acids. This chain's CDR3 is CASSLVAGQGYTGELFF. CDR3 DNA: TGTGCCAGCAGCTTGGTAGCGGGCCAGGGCTACACCGGGGAGCTGTTTTTT.

The chain employs TRBV12-1 and TRBJ1-6. TRBV12-1 is a pseudogene locus. There are 16 residues in the CDR3. The CDR3 loop reads CASTYRGSIHNSPLHF. DNA for the CDR3: TGTGCCAGCACCTACCGGGGAAGCATCCATAATTCACCCCTCCACTTT.

The gene calls are TRBV19 and TRBJ1-2; D is ambiguous. Trimming pared 4 bases from V and 6 bases from J, leaving 21 bases between. CDR1 is LNHDA and CDR2 is SQIVND in the germline V gene (reference sequence). The CDR3 loop spans 16 amino acids. The chain's CDR3 is CASSTQIGVKVDGYTF. CDR3 nucleotide sequence: TGTGCCAGTAGTACCCAGATTGGGGTGAAGGTTGATGGCTACACCTTC.

The CDR3 loop reads CASRAPVASGLYEQYF. DNA for the CDR3: TGTGCCAGCAGGGCCCCCGTGGCTAGCGGGCTCTACGAGCAGTACTTC. The chain uses TRBV2 and TRBJ2-7; 8 positions agree with TRBD2. The CDR3 is 16 amino acids. CDR1 is SNHLY, CDR2 FYNNEI, per germline. V trimming: 6 bases; J trimming: 3 bases; junction bases outside the gene matches: 13.

This chain links TRBV6-6 with TRBJ1-2; possible D gene TRBD1, 5 bases. V was trimmed by 6 bases and J by 5 bases, leaving 10 bases between them. CDR1 and CDR2 (germline): MNHNY, SVGAGI (reference sequence). The CDR3 runs to 12 residues. CDR3 DNA sequence: TGTGCCAGCAGACAGGTGGGGTATGGCTACACCTTC. This encodes CASRQVGYGYTF.

The rearrangement links TRBV6-5 to TRBJ1-4; no firm D call. V dropped 1 base and J dropped 7 bases, with 16 bases sitting between them. The CDR3 has 16 residues. CDR1 is MNHEY, CDR2 SVGAGI, per germline. Here the CDR3 reads CASSYLSGRGVEKLFF. DNA for the CDR3: TGTGCCAGCAGTTACTTGTCCGGGCGCGGGGTTGAAAAACTGTTTTTT.

The chain is built from TRBV6-4 and TRBJ2-2, with TRBD1 identical over 8 bases. The V gene end was trimmed by 6 bases and the J gene end by 2 bases; junction bases not matched to a gene: 5. The CDR3 sequence is 15 residues long. Germline assignment: CDR1 MRHNA and CDR2 SNTAGT. The CDR3 DNA reads as TGTGCCAGCAGCCCAGGGGGCTTCAACACCGGGGAGCTGTTTTTT. It is translated as CASSPGGFNTGELFF.

The chain combines TRBV29-1 with TRBJ2-3; D tentatively fits TRBD1 or TRBD2 (5 bases each). Trimming pared 5 bases from V and 4 bases from J, leaving 13 bases between. CDR1 and CDR2 (germline): SQVTM, ANQGSEA. The CDR3 length is 13 residues. The CDR3 reads CSVRWQGADTQYF. The CDR3 nucleotides are TGCAGCGTTAGGTGGCAGGGAGCAGATACGCAGTATTTT.

The chain employs TRBV28 and TRBJ1-5; weak D call: TRBD1 (5 bases). Trimming removed 5 bases from V and 0 bases from J, with 17 bases in between. Germline lookup yields CDR1 MDHEN and CDR2 SYDVKM. The CDR3 loop spans 17 amino acids. CDR3 nucleotide sequence: TGTGCCAGCAGTCTTAAAAGACAGTCCAATAGCAATCAGCCCCAGCATTTT. It specifies CASSLKRQSNSNQPQHF.

About this clone itself: Other DNA variants within this sample encode the same CDR3. V is TRBV20-1 and J is TRBJ2-7, with no clear D. Germline V gene lookup returns CDR1 DFQATT and CDR2 SNEGSKA (reference sequence). Between the trimmed V and J ends, which lost 1 base and 4 bases, there was a span of 5 bases. The CDR3 runs to 11 residues. The DNA of the CDR3 is TGCAGTGCTAGAGGGGGATACGAGCAGTACTTC. As protein: CSARGGYEQYF.